This TCR beta chain was obtained from a study of spatial heterogeneity in lung cancer. V lost 0 bases and J 3 bases, leaving 13 bases between the germline ends. The CDR3 has 16 residues. This clonotype showed up many times. Its specificity is unknown. Study findings and constraints: Among blood samples, ubiquitous expanded tumor TCRs appeared more at resection than at follow-up.

Noted time point: sample taken at primary tumor resection. Tumor, nontumor lung or frozen PBMC supplied whole RNA that was sequenced unsorted. The donor population consisted of more than 55 patients with untreated, early-stage non-small cell lung cancer. Each molecule of TCR cDNA was tagged with one unique molecular identifier. TCRdb independently ran MiXCR on the 5' RACE reads; one entry per CDR3 protein. Of 45,000 to 65,000 distinct CDR3 sequences in the sample, roughly 7% were seen once. This TCR was recovered from a female donor with early-stage non-small cell lung cancer. The chain combines TRBV23-1 with TRBJ2-3, with a possible D match to TRBD1 (6 bases). TRBV23-1 is an ORF; its function is uncertain. This specimen consisted of PBMCs, obtained at surgery. The CDR3, as DNA: TGCGCCAGCAGTCAATCTAGGGGGAAGCCTACAGATACGCAGTATTTT. This gives the protein CASSQSRGKPTDTQYF.